Here is one T cell receptor beta chain with its context. Its specificity is not known. The source of the sample is a study of cytomegalovirus exposure and HLA in healthy donors. Across the study: Among about 179 million T cells, an earlier analysis found roughly 100 million unique TCR beta sequences.

Study results and caveats: In a later analysis, TCR beta V- and J-gene trimming showed a link to a missense DCLRE1C variant. Rarity held for most TCR sequences, but there were some public TCRs that occurred in many donors. Immune exposure was documented only through CMV serostatus.

13 Jbeta primers and 60 Vbeta primers were used for the PCR. Measured with immunoSEQ multiplex PCR; TCRdb has only the in-frame clones, and not every one. The table includes approximately 100,000 clones, about 75% detected once. Material: PBMCs. The sequence was obtained from a man in his fifties or sixties in good health and CMV-seronegative.

CDR3 sequence reads: CASSIGAGDGYTF. CDR3 nucleotide sequence: TGTGCCAGTAGTATTGGGGCAGGCGACGGCTACACCTTC. V is TRBV19 and J is TRBJ1-2; tentative D call: TRBD1 (5 bases). CDR1 is LNHDA and CDR2 is SQIVND in the germline V gene (reference sequence). CDR3 length: 13 amino acids. Trimming removed 3 bases from V and 8 bases from J, with 13 bases in between.